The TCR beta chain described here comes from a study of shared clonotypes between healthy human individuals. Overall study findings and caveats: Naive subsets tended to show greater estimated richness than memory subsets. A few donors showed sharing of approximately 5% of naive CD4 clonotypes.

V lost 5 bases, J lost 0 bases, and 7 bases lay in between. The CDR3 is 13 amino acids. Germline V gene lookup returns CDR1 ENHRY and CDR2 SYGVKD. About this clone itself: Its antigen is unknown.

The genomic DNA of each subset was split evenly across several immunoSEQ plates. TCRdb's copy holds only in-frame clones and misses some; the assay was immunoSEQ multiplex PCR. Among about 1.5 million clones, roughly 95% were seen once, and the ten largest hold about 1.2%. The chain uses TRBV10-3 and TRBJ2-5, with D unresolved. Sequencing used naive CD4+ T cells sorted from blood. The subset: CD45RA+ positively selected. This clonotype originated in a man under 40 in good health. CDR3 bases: TGTGCCATCAGTAGGCCGGACCAAGAGACCCAGTACTTC. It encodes CAISRPDQETQYF.